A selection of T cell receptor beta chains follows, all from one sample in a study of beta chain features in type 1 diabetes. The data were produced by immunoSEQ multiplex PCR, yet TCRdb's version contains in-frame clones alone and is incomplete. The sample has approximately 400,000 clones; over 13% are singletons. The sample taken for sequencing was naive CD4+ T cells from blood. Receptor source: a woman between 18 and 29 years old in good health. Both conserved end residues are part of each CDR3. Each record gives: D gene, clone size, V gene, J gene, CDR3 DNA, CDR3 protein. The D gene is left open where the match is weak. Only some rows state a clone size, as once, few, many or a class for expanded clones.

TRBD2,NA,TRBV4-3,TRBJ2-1,TGCGCCAGCAGCACAACTAGCGGCCTTTACAATGAGCAGTTCTTC,CASSTTSGLYNEQFF
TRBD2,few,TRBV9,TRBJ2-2,TGTGCCAGCAGCGTAGACGAGACTAGCGGGTCTACCGGGGAGCTGTTTTTT,CASSVDETSGSTGELFF
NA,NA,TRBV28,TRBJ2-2,TGTGCCAGCAGTTTGGCTAGCAGTGGGTCCGGGGAGCTGTTTTTT,CASSLASSGSGELFF
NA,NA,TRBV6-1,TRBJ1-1,TGTGCCAGCAGTGATAATGGGAGCCCTATGAACACTGAAGCTTTCTTT,CASSDNGSPMNTEAFF
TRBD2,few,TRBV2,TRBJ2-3,TGTGCCACCCGGGAGATCGGGACTACCACAGATACGCAGTATTTT,CATREIGTTTDTQYF
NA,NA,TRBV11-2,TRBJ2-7,TGTGCCAGCAGCTTAGTAGCTAGCTCGAACGAGCAGTACTTC,CASSLVASSNEQYF
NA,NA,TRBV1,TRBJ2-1,TGCACCAGCAGCCAAGATTGGAACCGTTTGGAGGAGCAGTTCTTC,CTSSQDWNRLEEQFF
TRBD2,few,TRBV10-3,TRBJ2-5,TGTGCCATCAGAGGACTAGAAGAGACCCAGTACTTC,CAIRGLEETQYF
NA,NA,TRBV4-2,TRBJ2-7,TGTGCCAGCAGCCAAGCAGTGGGGCTTCGCTCCTACGAGCAGTACTTC,CASSQAVGLRSYEQYF
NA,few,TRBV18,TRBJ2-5,TGTGCCAGCTCCCAAGGACAGAGAGAGACCCAGTACTTC,CASSQGQRETQYF
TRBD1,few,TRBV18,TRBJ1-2,TGTGCCAGCTCACAACCGGGACAGGGTGACTATGGCTACACCTTC,CASSQPGQGDYGYTF
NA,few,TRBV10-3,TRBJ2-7,TGTGCCATCAGTGAGGGGGCTAGTTCCTACGAGCAGTACTTC,CAISEGASSYEQYF
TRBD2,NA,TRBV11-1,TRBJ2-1,TGTGCCAGCAGACCCCCCGGACTAGCGGGGAATGAGCAGTTCTTC,CASRPPGLAGNEQFF
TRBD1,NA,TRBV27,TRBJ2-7,TGTGCCAGCAGTTTATCTTTACCAGGGGGCTCCGAGCAGTACTTC,CASSLSLPGGSEQYF
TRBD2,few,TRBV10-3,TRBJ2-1,TGTGCCATAGGGACTAGCGGGAGAAATGAGCAGTTCTTC,CAIGTSGRNEQFF
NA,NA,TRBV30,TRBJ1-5,TGTGCCTGGAGCGCAGACAGAACCGAGAGCAATCAGCCCCAGCATTTT,CAWSADRTESNQPQHF